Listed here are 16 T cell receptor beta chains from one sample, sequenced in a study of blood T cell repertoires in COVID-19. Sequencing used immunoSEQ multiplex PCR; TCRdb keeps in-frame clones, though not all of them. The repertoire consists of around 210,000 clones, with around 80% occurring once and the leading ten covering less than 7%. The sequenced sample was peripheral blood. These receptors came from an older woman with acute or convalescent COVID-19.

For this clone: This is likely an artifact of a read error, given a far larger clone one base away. CDR3 DNA: TGTGCCAGCAGCATAGACAGTAGCACAGATACGCAGTATTTT. It translates to CASSIDSSTDTQYF. V gene TRBV5-6 combines with J gene TRBJ2-3; possible D gene TRBD1, 5 bases. Germline CDR1 reads SGHDT; CDR2 reads YYEEEE. The CDR3 loop spans 14 amino acids. Trimming cost V 4 bases and J 0 bases, with 9 bases left between them.

CDR3 bases: TGTGCCAGCAGTTACGGGGGGGGCCCCTACAATGAGCAGTTCTTC. Translating gives CASSYGGGPYNEQFF. The J gene is TRBJ2-1, the V gene TRBV6-5; possibly TRBD2 for D (7 bases). The CDR3 spans 15 residues. Trimming took 2 bases from V and 2 from J, leaving 10 bases between them. Germline values: CDR1 MNHEY, CDR2 SVGAGI.

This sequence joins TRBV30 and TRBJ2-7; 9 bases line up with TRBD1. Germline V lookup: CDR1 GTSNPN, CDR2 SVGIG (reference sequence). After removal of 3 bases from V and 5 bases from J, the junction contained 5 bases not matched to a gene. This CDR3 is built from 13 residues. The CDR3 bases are TGTGCCTGGAGAGGACAGGGGTGGGACGAGCAGTACTTC. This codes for CAWRGQGWDEQYF.

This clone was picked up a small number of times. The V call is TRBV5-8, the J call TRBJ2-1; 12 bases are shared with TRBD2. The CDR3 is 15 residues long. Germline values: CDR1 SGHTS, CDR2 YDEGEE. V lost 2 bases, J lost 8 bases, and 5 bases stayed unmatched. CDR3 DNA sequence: TGTGCCAGCAGCTTTCTTGCTAGCGGGAGGGATGAGCAGTTCTTC. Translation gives CASSFLASGRDEQFF.

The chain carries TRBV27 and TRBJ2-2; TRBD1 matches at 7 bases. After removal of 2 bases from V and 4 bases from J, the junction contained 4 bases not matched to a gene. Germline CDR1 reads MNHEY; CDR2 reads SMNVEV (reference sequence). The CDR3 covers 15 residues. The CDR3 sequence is CASSLRRTGTGELFF. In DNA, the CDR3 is TGTGCCAGCAGTTTACGCAGGACAGGCACCGGGGAGCTGTTTTTT.

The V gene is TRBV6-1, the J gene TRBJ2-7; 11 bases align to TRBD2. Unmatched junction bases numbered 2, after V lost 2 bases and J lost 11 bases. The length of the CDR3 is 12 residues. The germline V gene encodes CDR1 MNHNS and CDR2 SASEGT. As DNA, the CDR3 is TGTGCCAGCAGTGAAAAACTAGCGGGAGAGTACTTC. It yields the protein CASSEKLAGEYF.

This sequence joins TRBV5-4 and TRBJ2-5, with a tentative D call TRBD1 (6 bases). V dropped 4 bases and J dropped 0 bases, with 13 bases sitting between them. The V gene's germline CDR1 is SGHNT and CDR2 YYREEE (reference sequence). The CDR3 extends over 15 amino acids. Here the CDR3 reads CASSNPQGNQETQYF. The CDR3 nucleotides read TGTGCCAGCAGCAACCCACAGGGAAACCAAGAGACCCAGTACTTC.

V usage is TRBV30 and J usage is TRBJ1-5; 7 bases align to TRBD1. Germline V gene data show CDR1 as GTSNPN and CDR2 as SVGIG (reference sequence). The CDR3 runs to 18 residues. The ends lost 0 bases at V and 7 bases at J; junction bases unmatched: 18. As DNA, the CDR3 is TGTGCCTGGAGTGTACGCGGTAGGGCAGGGGCCAGGGGGCAGCCCCAGCATTTT. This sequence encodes CAWSVRGRAGARGQPQHF. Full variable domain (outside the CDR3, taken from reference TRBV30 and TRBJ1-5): SQTIHQWPATLVQPVGSPLSLECTVEGTSNPNLYWYRQAAGRGLQLLFYSVGIGQISSEVPQNLSASRPQDRQFILSSKKLLLSDSGFYLCAWSVRGRAGARGQPQHFGDGTRLSIL.

The DNA of the CDR3 is TGTGCCACCAGCGCGGGGACAGGGAGGGCCACCGGGGAGCTGTTTTTT. It codes for CATSAGTGRATGELFF. The chain carries TRBV24-1 and TRBJ2-2, with 9 nucleotides matching TRBD1. CDR3 length: 16 amino acids. Per the germline V gene, CDR1 is KGHDR and CDR2 is SFDVKD. V was pared by 7 bases and J by 4 bases, with 9 bases of the junction left unmatched.

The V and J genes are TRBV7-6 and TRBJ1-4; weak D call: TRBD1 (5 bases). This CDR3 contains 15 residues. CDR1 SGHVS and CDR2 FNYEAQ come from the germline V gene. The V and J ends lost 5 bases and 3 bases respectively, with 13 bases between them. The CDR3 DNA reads TGTGCCAGCAGCCCCCGACAGCGGGCTAATGAAAAACTGTTTTTT. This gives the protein CASSPRQRANEKLFF. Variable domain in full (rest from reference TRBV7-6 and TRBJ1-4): GAGVSQSPRYKVTKRGQDVALRCDPISGHVSLYWYRQALGQGPEFLTYFNYEAQQDKSGLPNDRFSAERPEGSISTLTIQRTEQRDSAMYRCASSPRQRANEKLFFGSGTQLSVL.

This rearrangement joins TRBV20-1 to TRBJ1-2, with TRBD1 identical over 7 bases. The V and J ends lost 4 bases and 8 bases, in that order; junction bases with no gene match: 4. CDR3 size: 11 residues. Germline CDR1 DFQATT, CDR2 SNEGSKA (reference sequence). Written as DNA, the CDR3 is TGCAGTGCTACTAACAGGGGCGGCTACACCTTC. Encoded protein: CSATNRGGYTF.

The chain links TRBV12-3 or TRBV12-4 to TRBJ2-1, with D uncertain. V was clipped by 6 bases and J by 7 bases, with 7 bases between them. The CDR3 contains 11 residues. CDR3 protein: CASSRSNEQFF. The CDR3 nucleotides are TGTGCCAGCAGCCGGAGTAATGAGCAGTTCTTC.

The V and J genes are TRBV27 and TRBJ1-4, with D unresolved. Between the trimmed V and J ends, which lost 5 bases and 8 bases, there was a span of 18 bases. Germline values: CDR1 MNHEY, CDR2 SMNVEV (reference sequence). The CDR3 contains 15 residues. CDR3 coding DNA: TGTGCCAGCAGTCCTACCCCGACAATGAAGGAAAAACTGTTTTTT. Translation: CASSPTPTMKEKLFF.

This CDR3 reads CASRGTGDPGELFF. CDR3 in DNA: TGTGCCAGCAGGGGGACAGGGGACCCCGGGGAGCTGTTTTTT. The chain carries TRBV2 and TRBJ2-2; 10 nucleotides align to TRBD1. The V and J ends lost 6 bases and 6 bases, in that order; junction bases with no gene match: 4. The CDR3 is 14 residues long. CDR1 SNHLY and CDR2 FYNNEI come from the germline V gene.

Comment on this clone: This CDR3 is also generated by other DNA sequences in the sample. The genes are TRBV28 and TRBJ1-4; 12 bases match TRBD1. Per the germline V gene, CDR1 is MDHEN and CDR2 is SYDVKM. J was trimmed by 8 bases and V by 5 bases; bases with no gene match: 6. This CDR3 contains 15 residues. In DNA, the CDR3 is TGTGCCAGCAGTCCCGCGGGGACAGGGGGCGAAAAACTGTTTTTT. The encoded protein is CASSPAGTGGEKLFF.

The CDR3 loop is CASSKGQQNTEAFF. CDR3 sequence (DNA): TGCGCCAGCAGCAAGGGACAGCAGAACACTGAAGCTTTCTTT. The J gene is TRBJ1-1, the V gene TRBV5-1, with TRBD1 matching over 7 bases. J gave up 1 base and V 4 bases, and 4 bases lay outside the gene matches. The length of the CDR3 is 14 residues. Germline V lookup: CDR1 SGHRS, CDR2 YFSETQ.